This T cell receptor (beta chain) was sequenced for a study of T-cell memory formation after mild COVID-19. TCRdb ran MiXCR on the 5' RACE reads and lists one entry per CDR3 protein. The table records more than 250,000 distinct CDR3 sequences, about 17% of them present only once. Trimming shortened V by 5 bases and J by 5 bases, and 14 bases separated the two germline ends. CDR3 length: 14 residues. CDR1 is SGHVS and CDR2 is FNYEAQ in the germline V gene. The sequence derives from a man aged 18 to 35 who had mild COVID-19 (a few samples of this study predate the infection). Cell type and time point are not known. This rearrangement joins TRBV7-6 to TRBJ2-3; a possible D gene is TRBD1 (5 bases). The sample was PBMCs or a T cell subset sorted from them (not recorded which). The chain's CDR3 is CASSPRPQGDTQYF. CDR3 bases: TGTGCCAGCAGCCCACGTCCCCAGGGAGATACGCAGTATTTT.